The next 22 T cell receptor beta chains were all read from a single sample in a study of graft-versus-host responses after intestinal transplantation. This table comes from immunoSEQ multiplex PCR, and its TCRdb copy is limited to in-frame clones, with some not included. The sample includes around 92,000 clones, roughly 83% of them seen just once. Sequenced material: PBMCs, taken 255 days after intestinal transplant. The receptors were sampled from a human patient who received an intestinal transplant, so some T cells may come from the graft donor.

CDR3 DNA sequence: TGTGCCAGCAGCCCACTGGGGGGTCGGAGCTCCTACAATGAGCAGTTCTTC. Encoded protein: CASSPLGGRSSYNEQFF. The chain combines TRBV27 with TRBJ2-1, with a weak D call TRBD2 (6 bases). The germline V gene has CDR1 MNHEY and CDR2 SMNVEV (reference sequence). The CDR3 is 17 amino acids. V was trimmed by 6 bases and J by 0 bases, leaving 18 bases between them.

The table lists this clone with a count of one. In DNA form, the CDR3 reads TGTGCCAGCAGGAAGGCGACCGGGACAGGGAGCACTGAAGCTTTCTTT. It translates to CASRKATGTGSTEAFF. J is TRBJ1-1 and V is TRBV28; TRBD1 matches at 9 bases. J lost 4 bases, V lost 6 bases, and 12 bases had no gene match. Germline V gene lookup returns CDR1 MDHEN and CDR2 SYDVKM. The CDR3 extends over 16 amino acids.

The gene calls are TRBV6-5 and TRBJ1-4; possibly TRBD1 for D (5 bases). V lost 5 bases to trimming and J lost 8 bases, with 18 bases between them. From germline, CDR1 is MNHEY and CDR2 SVGAGI. The CDR3 consists of 15 residues. DNA for the CDR3: TGTGCCAGCAGTCCGTACTGGGGGAAGGGGGAAAAACTGTTTTTT. Amino acid sequence: CASSPYWGKGEKLFF.

This chain uses TRBV29-1 with TRBJ2-3; no reliable D call. CDR1 and CDR2 (germline): SQVTM, ANQGSEA. This CDR3 has 14 amino acids. The germline V and J ends were trimmed by 2 bases and 1 base, with 10 bases remaining between them. The CDR3 nucleotides are TGCAGCGTTGAAAAGGGTCCGGGCACAGATACGCAGTATTTT. It codes for CSVEKGPGTDTQYF.

The chain joins TRBV28 to TRBJ2-7; D unresolved. The CDR3 is 15 amino acids. With 1 base removed from V and 0 bases from J, the gap between germline ends came to 10 bases. The germline V gene encodes CDR1 MDHEN and CDR2 SYDVKM. As DNA, the CDR3 is TGTGCCAGCAGTTTATACCCCCCCGACTCCTACGAGCAGTACTTC. Protein product: CASSLYPPDSYEQYF.

The V call is TRBV9, the J call TRBJ2-5; D perhaps matches TRBD2 (6 bases). Germline loops: CDR1 SGDLS, CDR2 YYNGEE. The CDR3 has 16 residues. V dropped 0 bases and J dropped 2 bases, with 14 bases sitting between them. The CDR3 region is CASSVGRGGWQETQYF. CDR3 in DNA: TGTGCCAGCAGCGTAGGGCGTGGGGGGTGGCAAGAGACCCAGTACTTC.

This clone occurred once. The J gene is TRBJ1-1, the V gene TRBV15, with 7 bases lining up with TRBD1. Germline lookup yields CDR1 LNHNV and CDR2 YYDKDF (reference sequence). This CDR3 comprises 12 residues. J gave up 8 bases and V 1 base, and 1 base lay outside the gene matches. The chain's CDR3 is CATSRGGGEAFF. In DNA form, the CDR3 reads TGTGCCACCAGCAGAGGAGGGGGCGAAGCTTTCTTT.

This chain uses TRBV19 with TRBJ1-5; TRBD1 might be the D (5 bases). V was pared by 6 bases and J by 7 bases, with 13 bases between. Germline lookup yields CDR1 LNHDA and CDR2 SQIVND (reference sequence). This CDR3 is built from 13 residues. The CDR3 coding sequence is TGTGCCAGTAGGGACAAATCGAACCAGCCCCAGCATTTT. This codes for CASRDKSNQPQHF.

The chain carries TRBV6-1 and TRBJ2-3, with D unresolved. Between the trimmed V and J ends, which lost 2 bases and 2 bases, there was a span of 5 bases. Germline CDR1 and CDR2: MNHNS and SASEGT. CDR3 length: 13 amino acids. In DNA, the CDR3 is TGTGCCAGCAGTGAAACCGCCACAGATACGCAGTATTTT. Translated: CASSETATDTQYF.

The gene calls are TRBV29-1 and TRBJ1-5; D unresolved. The CDR3 runs 14 residues. The germline V and J ends were trimmed by 1 base and 1 base, with 8 bases remaining between them. In germline, CDR1 is SQVTM, CDR2 ANQGSEA. The DNA for the CDR3 is TGCAGCGTTGAAGGGGCCAGGAGCAATCAGCCCCAGCATTTT. This encodes CSVEGARSNQPQHF. Filled out from reference TRBV29-1 and TRBJ1-5, the complete variable domain reads SAVISQKPSRDICQRGTSLTIQCQVDSQVTMMFWYRQQPGQSLTLIATANQGSEATYESGFVIDKFPISRPNLTFSTLTVSNMSPEDSSIYLCSVEGARSNQPQHFGDGTRLSIL.

J is TRBJ1-1 and V is TRBV6-5; 10 bases fit TRBD1. Trimming cost V 5 bases and J 7 bases; bases outside gene matches: 4. In germline, CDR1 is MNHEY, CDR2 SVGAGI. CDR3 length: 13 residues. This CDR3 is CASSRQGAIEAFF. The CDR3 region has the DNA TGTGCCAGCAGTCGACAGGGGGCAATTGAAGCTTTCTTT.

The genes are TRBV9 and TRBJ2-2, with 8 bases identical to TRBD1. This CDR3 comprises 17 residues. Germline trimming cut 0 bases from V and 2 bases from J; bases unmatched to any gene: 6. Looked up from germline, CDR1 is SGDLS and CDR2 is YYNGEE. The chain's CDR3 is CASSVVPTGDNTGELFF. Written as DNA, the CDR3 is TGTGCCAGCAGCGTAGTACCGACAGGGGATAACACCGGGGAGCTGTTTTTT.

The V gene is TRBV4-1, the J gene TRBJ2-3; weak D call: TRBD2 (6 bases). The length of the CDR3 is 16 residues. The germline gives CDR1 MGHRA, CDR2 YSYEKL. The V and J ends lost 0 bases and 2 bases respectively, with 12 bases between them. CDR3 DNA: TGCGCCAGCAGCCAAGAACGTAGGAGGGACACAGATACGCAGTATTTT. It specifies CASSQERRRDTDTQYF.

The rearrangement uses TRBV18 and TRBJ2-3; no reliable D call. Between the trimmed V and J ends, which lost 2 bases and 2 bases, there was a span of 8 bases. Germline V lookup: CDR1 KGHSH, CDR2 LQKENI. The CDR3 has 14 residues. The CDR3 region is CASSPRTNTDTQYF. The CDR3, as DNA: TGTGCCAGCTCACCAAGGACCAACACAGATACGCAGTATTTT.

The CDR3 region is CASSMAGELAFGNQPQHF. CDR3 sequence (DNA): TGTGCCAGTAGTATGGCAGGGGAACTTGCGTTTGGCAATCAGCCCCAGCATTTT. The gene calls are TRBV19 and TRBJ1-5, with a tentative D call TRBD1 (6 bases). V was trimmed by 3 bases and J by 2 bases, leaving 20 bases between them. This CDR3 spans 18 amino acids. The germline gives CDR1 LNHDA, CDR2 SQIVND (reference sequence).

V is TRBV10-2 and J is TRBJ2-7; D tentatively reads TRBD1 or TRBD2 (5 bases each). The CDR3 length is 14 residues. Trimming shortened V by 6 bases and J by 7 bases, and 19 bases separated the two germline ends. Germline CDR1 WSHSY, CDR2 SAAADI. The CDR3 reads CASSRDGPPDEQYV. CDR3 nucleotide sequence: TGCGCCAGCAGCCGGGACGGACCCCCTGATGAGCAGTACGTC.

The V call is TRBV5-1, the J call TRBJ2-7; D call uncertain. Germline V CDR1 and CDR2: SGHRS, YFSETQ. The CDR3 totals 13 residues. V lost 4 bases to trimming and J lost 0 bases, with 8 bases between them. The CDR3 sequence: CASSLISSYEQYF. DNA for the CDR3: TGCGCCAGCAGCCTGATAAGCTCCTACGAGCAGTACTTC.

The chain recombines TRBV6-1 with TRBJ2-5; weak D call: TRBD1 (6 bases). CDR1 is MNHNS, CDR2 SASEGT, per germline. The CDR3 runs to 12 residues. V was pared by 6 bases and J by 11 bases, with 16 bases between. The DNA of the CDR3 is TGTGCCAGCAGGACCACAGGGCTCGGGCAGTACTTC. It encodes CASRTTGLGQYF.

The V gene is TRBV2, the J gene TRBJ2-1, with D perhaps TRBD1 or TRBD2 (5 bases each). CDR3 length equals 15 residues. Germline V gives CDR1 SNHLY, CDR2 FYNNEI. Trimming took off 6 bases at V and 4 bases at J, with 16 bases between the two ends. The CDR3, as DNA: TGTGCCAGCAGCGCTATGTCGGGGCCATACAATGAGCAGTTCTTC. Translating it yields CASSAMSGPYNEQFF.

V gene TRBV2 combines with J gene TRBJ2-3; D is perhaps TRBD2 (6 bases). There are 14 residues in the CDR3. The germline V gene has CDR1 SNHLY and CDR2 FYNNEI. Trimming shortened V by 11 bases and J by 0 bases, and 15 bases separated the two germline ends. The CDR3, as DNA: TGTGCCCACCGAGGCGGGACTAGCACAGATACGCAGTATTTT. The encoded protein is CAHRGGTSTDTQYF.

This chain links TRBV29-1 with TRBJ2-1; TRBD2 agrees at 11 bases. The CDR3 runs to 14 residues. From germline, CDR1 is SQVTM and CDR2 ANQGSEA. V lost 7 bases and J lost 4; bases outside the gene matches: 6. The CDR3 sequence: CSATGTSGYNEQFF. CDR3 coding DNA: TGCAGCGCCACCGGGACTAGCGGTTACAATGAGCAGTTCTTC.

The J gene is TRBJ1-6, the V gene TRBV19; TRBD1 matches at 12 bases. The V and J ends lost 3 bases and 8 bases, in that order; junction bases with no gene match: 11. Per germline, CDR1 LNHDA and CDR2 SQIVND (reference sequence). CDR3 size: 18 residues. The CDR3 spells CASSIEWGQGARDSPLHF. DNA of the CDR3: TGTGCCAGTAGTATTGAATGGGGACAGGGGGCCAGGGATTCACCCCTCCACTTT.